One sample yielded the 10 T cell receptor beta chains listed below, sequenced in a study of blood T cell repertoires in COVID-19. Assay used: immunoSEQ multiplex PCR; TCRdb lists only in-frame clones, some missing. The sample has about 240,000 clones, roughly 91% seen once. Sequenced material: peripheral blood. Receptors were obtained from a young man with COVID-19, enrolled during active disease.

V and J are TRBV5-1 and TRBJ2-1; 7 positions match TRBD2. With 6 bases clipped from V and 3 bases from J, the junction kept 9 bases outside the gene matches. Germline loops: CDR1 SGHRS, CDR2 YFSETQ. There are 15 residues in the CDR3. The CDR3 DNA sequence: TGCGCCAGCACCGTGGGCGGGGGAAACTACAATGAGCAGTTCTTC. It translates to CASTVGGGNYNEQFF.

The CDR3 nucleotides read TGCGCCAGCAGCTCGGGACAGAGCTCCTACGAGCAGTACTTC. This encodes CASSSGQSSYEQYF. The chain uses TRBV5-1 and TRBJ2-7; 7 bases align to TRBD1. The CDR3 spans 14 residues. Trimming at V came to 3 bases and at J to 0 bases, leaving 3 bases not matched to a gene. Germline loops: CDR1 SGHRS, CDR2 YFSETQ. The variable domain in full, completed from reference TRBV5-1 and TRBJ2-7, reads KAGVTQTPRYLIKTRGQQVTLSCSPISGHRSVSWYQQTPGQGLQFLFEYFSETQRNKGNFPGRFSGRQFSNSRSEMNVSTLELGDSALYLCASSSGQSSYEQYFGPGTRLTVT.

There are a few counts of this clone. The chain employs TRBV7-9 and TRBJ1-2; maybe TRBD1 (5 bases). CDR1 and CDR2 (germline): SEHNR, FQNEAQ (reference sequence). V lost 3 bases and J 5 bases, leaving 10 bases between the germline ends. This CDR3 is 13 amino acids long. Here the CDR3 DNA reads TGTGCCAGCAGCTTTGGGGCAGCTTATGGCTACACCTTC. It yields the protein CASSFGAAYGYTF.

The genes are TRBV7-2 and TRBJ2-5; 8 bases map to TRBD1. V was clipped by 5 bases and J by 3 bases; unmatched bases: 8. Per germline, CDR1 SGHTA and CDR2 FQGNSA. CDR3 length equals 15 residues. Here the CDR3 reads CASSLQTGEKETQYF. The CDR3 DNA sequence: TGTGCCAGCAGCCTACAGACAGGGGAGAAAGAGACCCAGTACTTC.

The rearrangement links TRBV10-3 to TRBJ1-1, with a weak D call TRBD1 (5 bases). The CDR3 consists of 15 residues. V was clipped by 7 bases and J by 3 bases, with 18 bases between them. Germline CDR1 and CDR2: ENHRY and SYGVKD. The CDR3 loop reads CAIKQAFQGYTEAFF. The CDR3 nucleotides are TGTGCCATCAAACAGGCATTCCAGGGATACACTGAAGCTTTCTTT.

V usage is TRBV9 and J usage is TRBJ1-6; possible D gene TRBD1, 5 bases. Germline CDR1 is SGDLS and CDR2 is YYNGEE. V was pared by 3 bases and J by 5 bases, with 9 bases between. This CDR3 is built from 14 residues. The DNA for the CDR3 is TGTGCCAGCAGCGAGGGACTCGATAATTCACCCCTCCACTTT. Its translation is CASSEGLDNSPLHF. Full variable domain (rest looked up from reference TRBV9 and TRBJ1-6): DSGVTQTPKHLITATGQRVTLRCSPRSGDLSVYWYQQSLDQGLQFLIQYYNGEERAKGNILERFSAQQFPDLHSELNLSSLELGDSALYFCASSEGLDNSPLHFGNGTRLTVT.

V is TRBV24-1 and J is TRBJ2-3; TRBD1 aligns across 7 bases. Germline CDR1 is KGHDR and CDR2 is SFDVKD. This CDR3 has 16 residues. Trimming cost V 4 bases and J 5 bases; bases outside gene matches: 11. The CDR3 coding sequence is TGTGCCACCAGTGACTCCCCCCGACAGGGAAAAGATACGCAGTATTTT. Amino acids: CATSDSPRQGKDTQYF.

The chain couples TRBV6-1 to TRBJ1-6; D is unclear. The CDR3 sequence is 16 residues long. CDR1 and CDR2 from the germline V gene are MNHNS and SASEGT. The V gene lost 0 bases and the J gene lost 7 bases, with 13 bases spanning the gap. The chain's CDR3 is CASSEAGDRPNSPLHF. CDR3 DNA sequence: TGTGCCAGCAGTGAAGCAGGAGACCGGCCGAATTCACCCCTCCACTTT.

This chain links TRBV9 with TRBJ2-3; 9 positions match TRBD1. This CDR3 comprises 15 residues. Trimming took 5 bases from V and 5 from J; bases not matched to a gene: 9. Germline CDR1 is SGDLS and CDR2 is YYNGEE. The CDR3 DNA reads TGTGCCAGCAGAGCGGGACAGGGCGAGGGAGATACGCAGTATTTT. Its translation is CASRAGQGEGDTQYF.

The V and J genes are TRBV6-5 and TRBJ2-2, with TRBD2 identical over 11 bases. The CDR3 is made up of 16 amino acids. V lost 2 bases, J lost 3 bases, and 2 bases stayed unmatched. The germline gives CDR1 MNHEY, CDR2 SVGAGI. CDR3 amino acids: CASSYLAGGHTGELFF. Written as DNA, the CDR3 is TGTGCCAGCAGTTACCTAGCGGGGGGACACACCGGGGAGCTGTTTTTT.